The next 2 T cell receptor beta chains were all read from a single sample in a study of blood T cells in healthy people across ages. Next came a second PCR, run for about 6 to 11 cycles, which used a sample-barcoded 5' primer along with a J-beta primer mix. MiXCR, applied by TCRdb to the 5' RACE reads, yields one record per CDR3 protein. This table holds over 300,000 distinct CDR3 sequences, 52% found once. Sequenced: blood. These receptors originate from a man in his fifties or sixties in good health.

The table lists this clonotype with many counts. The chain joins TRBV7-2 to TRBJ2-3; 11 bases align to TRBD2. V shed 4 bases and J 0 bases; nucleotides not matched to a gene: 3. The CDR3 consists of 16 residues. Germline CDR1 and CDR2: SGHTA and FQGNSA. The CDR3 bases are TGTGCCAGCAGCTCCCGACTAGCGGGAAGCACAGATACGCAGTATTTT. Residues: CASSSRLAGSTDTQYF.

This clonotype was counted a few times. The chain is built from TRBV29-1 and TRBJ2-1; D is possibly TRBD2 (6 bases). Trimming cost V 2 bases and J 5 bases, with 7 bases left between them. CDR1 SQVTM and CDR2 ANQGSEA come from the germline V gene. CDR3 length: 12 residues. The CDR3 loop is CSVERRDNEQFF. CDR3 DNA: TGCAGCGTTGAAAGGAGGGACAATGAGCAGTTCTTC.